This TCR beta chain was recorded in a study of cytomegalovirus exposure and HLA in healthy donors. The overall study: HLA-typed donors were the source of some 85 million unique TCRs, which an early data release held.

On this clone: No antigen is known for it.

Each donor was healthy, and each was a bone marrow donor. PCR employed 60 Vbeta and 13 Jbeta primers. The assay was immunoSEQ multiplex PCR, and TCRdb's table has in-frame clones only and misses some. The sample shows fewer than 200,000 clones, 80% to 90% of them seen only once. This CDR3 region has 14 residues. The V and J ends lost 4 bases and 7 bases respectively, with 14 bases between them. Germline CDR1 is SNHLY and CDR2 is FYNNEI. Whole-study findings and limits: A previous analysis found most TCR beta V segments productive roughly 90% or roughly 30% of the time.

The material sequenced was PBMCs. The sequence was obtained from a woman under 30 in good health and CMV-seronegative. The V and J genes are TRBV2 and TRBJ2-1; weak D call: TRBD2 (5 bases). The CDR3 DNA reads as TGTGCCAGCAGTGGGAAACTAGTAACAAATGAGCAGTTCTTC. This sequence encodes CASSGKLVTNEQFF. The complete variable domain, with remaining parts taken from reference TRBV2 and TRBJ2-1, reads EPEVTQTPSHQVTQMGQEVILRCVPISNHLYFYWYRQILGQKVEFLVSFYNNEISEKSEIFDDQFSVERPDGSNFTLKIRSTKLEDSAMYFCASSGKLVTNEQFFGPGTRLTVL.